This T cell receptor (beta chain) is drawn from a study of blood T cell repertoires in COVID-19 (dated by TCRdb to about 2020). For the wider study: Samples from collaborators originated in the United States, Italy and Spain and spanned both the acute and convalescent phases of COVID-19. The material from the prospective study consisted of cDNA or gDNA derived from T cells, B-cell-depleted T cells, or PBMCs. The dataset comprised deeply sampled blood TCRbeta repertoires from subjects exposed to, actively infected with, or recovered from COVID-19. The repertoires were made available in a free public database intended to serve as a resource for research on the immune response to SARS-CoV-2. The samples were drawn from the first 160 participants of the ongoing ImmuneRACE study and from 1,254 subjects provided by 6 global collaborators. The sample metadata nearly always contained a de-identified subject ID, COVID-19 status, age in years and sex. HLA class I and class II types, where available, came from metadata supplied by the sample provider rather than from assay-based typing. Points the paper makes about the study in general: Clinical and demographic metadata were provided uncurated, with the amount varying by source and participant.

In the germline V gene, CDR1 corresponds to KGHSH and CDR2 to LQKENI. Relative to germline, V is missing 3 bases and J is missing 5 bases, with 6 bases of the junction outside any gene match. The CDR3 sequence holds 15 residues, the cysteine and phenylalanine included. Only CDR3 DNA remains: 45 bases, in frame from the first base. TCRbeta CDR3 regions were amplified from genomic DNA by means of the immunoSEQ Assay, a bias-controlled multiplex PCR. In the authors' own workflow: Nucleated cell counts per sample were estimated from amplification of reference gene primers within the assay. To quantify the absolute abundance of each unique TCRbeta CDR3 rearrangement, sequence reads were collapsed and filtered. For each sample, productive Simpson clonality was calculated as the square root of Simpson's diversity index over productive rearrangements. This immuneACCESS table, as held by TCRdb, lists in-frame sequences with V and J called but not all clones. Of the missing ones, under half trace to an unresolved V gene in checked studies; the others have no known cause. The V and J calls and the clone size are those of that table, but D and trimming were determined from the DNA. The sample records approximately 240,000 clones, over 75% of which are singletons. The ten largest clonotypes hold approximately 2.1% of the sample.

Notes on this clone: Its antigen is still unknown. No base-level quality is on record; no much larger clone is a single base apart.

Samples from volunteer blood donors who had recovered from COVID-19 were contributed by a second Seattle source. Each collaborating institution followed its own protocols to collect whole blood in K2EDTA tubes. Collaborator samples were shipped for TCRbeta analysis as frozen whole blood, isolated PBMCs, or DNA extracted from either sample type. This TCR came from a middle-aged woman who had recovered from COVID-19. The sequenced material came from peripheral blood. The chain links TRBV18 with TRBJ2-1, with 8 bases matching TRBD1. The CDR3 corresponds to CASSPSGGAHNEQFF. The DNA is TGTGCCAGCTCACCGTCAGGGGGCGCCCACAATGAGCAGTTCTTC.